A selection of T cell receptor beta chains follows, all from one sample in a study of early T cells in non-severe SARS-CoV-2 infection. TCRdb fed the 5' RACE reads into MiXCR, producing one record per CDR3 protein. The sample carries 53,000 or so distinct CDR3 sequences, 7.7% recorded once. Sequences were obtained from whole blood. All receptors derive from an adult who was a healthcare worker with PCR-confirmed SARS-CoV-2 infection or an uninfected control (not recorded which). CDR3s include the opening cysteine and the closing phenylalanine or tryptophan. The order of the fields is clone size, D gene, J gene, V gene, CDR3 protein, CDR3 DNA. The D gene is left open where the match is weak. Not all rows give a size; the values are once, few, many and, for expanded clones, a class.

size: few; D: TRBD1; J: TRBJ1-2; V: TRBV12-3/TRBV12-4; CDR3: CASNYRDRDGYTF; DNA: TGTGCCAGCAATTACCGGGACAGGGATGGCTACACCTTC
size: many; D: -; J: TRBJ2-1; V: TRBV20-1; CDR3: CSATYRRGSSYNEQFF; DNA: TGCAGTGCTACTTACAGACGGGGATCCTCCTACAATGAGCAGTTCTTC
size: many; D: -; J: TRBJ1-6; V: TRBV11-2; CDR3: CASTNRRDSPLHF; DNA: TGTGCCAGCACCAACCGACGGGATTCACCCCTCCACTTT
size: many; D: TRBD2; J: TRBJ2-1; V: TRBV19; CDR3: CASSIISGGYNEQFF; DNA: TGTGCCAGTAGTATAATTAGCGGGGGTTACAATGAGCAGTTCTTC
size: many; D: -; J: TRBJ2-3; V: TRBV12-2; CDR3: CASRSQYARGNPSTDTQYF; DNA: TGTGCAAGTCGCTCCCAATACGCGCGGGGGAATCCTAGCACAGATACGCAGTATTTT
size: few; D: TRBD1; J: TRBJ1-2; V: TRBV7-2; CDR3: CASSLGTGVGYTF; DNA: TGTGCCAGCAGCTTAGGGACAGGGGTCGGCTACACCTTC
size: -; D: -; J: TRBJ2-5; V: TRBV7-9; CDR3: CASSKDRQETQYF; DNA: TGTGCCAGCAGCAAAGACAGACAAGAGACCCAGTACTTC
size: many; D: -; J: TRBJ1-2; V: TRBV3-1; CDR3: CASSQKGPGYGYTF; DNA: TGTGCCAGCAGCCAAAAGGGGCCCGGCTATGGCTACACCTTC
size: many; D: -; J: TRBJ1-6; V: TRBV20-1; CDR3: CSARSGNSPLHF; DNA: TGCAGTGCTAGGTCCGGTAATTCACCCCTCCACTTT
size: few; D: TRBD1; J: TRBJ1-4; V: TRBV20-1; CDR3: CSASGRGRATNEKLFF; DNA: TGCAGTGCTAGTGGCAGGGGGAGGGCAACTAATGAAAAACTGTTTTTT
size: -; D: TRBD1; J: TRBJ2-3; V: TRBV12-3/TRBV12-4; CDR3: CASSSPGTGIDTQYF; DNA: TGTGCCAGCAGTTCTCCCGGGACAGGGATAGATACGCAGTATTTT
size: many; D: -; J: TRBJ2-1; V: TRBV27; CDR3: CASSFGTEYNEQFF; DNA: TGTGCCAGCAGTTTCGGGACTGAATACAATGAGCAGTTCTTC
size: many; D: -; J: TRBJ1-2; V: TRBV30; CDR3: CAWLRSFGRLNYGYTF; DNA: TGTGCCTGGCTACGGAGTTTCGGACGCCTTAACTATGGCTACACCTTT
size: -; D: TRBD2; J: TRBJ2-1; V: TRBV19; CDR3: CASKTSGGHNEQFF; DNA: TGTGCCAGTAAAACTAGCGGGGGGCACAATGAGCAGTTCTTC
size: -; D: TRBD1; J: TRBJ2-7; V: TRBV27; CDR3: CASSPGQGPYEQYF; DNA: TGTGCCAGCAGTCCGGGACAGGGGCCCTACGAGCAGTACTTC
size: medium-sized; D: -; J: TRBJ2-2; V: TRBV2; CDR3: CASSGQGSTGELFF; DNA: TGTGCCAGCAGTGGCCAGGGGAGCACCGGGGAGCTGTTTTTT
size: many; D: -; J: TRBJ1-1; V: TRBV14; CDR3: CASSQDGRAFF; DNA: TGTGCCAGCAGCCAAGACGGGCGGGCTTTCTTT
size: few; D: -; J: TRBJ2-7; V: TRBV6-6; CDR3: CASSYSAYAYEQYF; DNA: TGTGCCAGCAGTTACTCGGCTTACGCCTACGAGCAGTACTTC
size: -; D: TRBD2; J: TRBJ2-3; V: TRBV5-1; CDR3: CASSLDRTSGGRQYF; DNA: TGCGCCAGCAGCTTGGATCGAACTAGCGGGGGAAGGCAGTATTTT
size: many; D: -; J: TRBJ1-5; V: TRBV4-3; CDR3: CASSHSQGNQPQHF; DNA: TGCGCCAGCAGCCACTCGCAAGGGAATCAGCCCCAGCATTTT
size: few; D: -; J: TRBJ1-5; V: TRBV6-6; CDR3: CASSPGQLRQPQHF; DNA: TGTGCCAGCAGCCCCGGACAGTTGAGACAGCCCCAGCATTTT
size: -; D: TRBD2; J: TRBJ2-3; V: TRBV7-3; CDR3: CASSLGLARTDTQYF; DNA: TGTGCCAGCAGTCTAGGACTAGCTCGCACAGATACGCAGTATTTT
size: -; D: -; J: TRBJ1-1; V: TRBV9; CDR3: CASSAYIGTEAFF; DNA: TGTGCCAGCAGCGCCTACATTGGAACTGAAGCTTTCTTT
size: few; D: -; J: TRBJ2-5; V: TRBV4-1; CDR3: CASSDRFQETQYF; DNA: TGCGCCAGCAGCGACAGGTTCCAAGAGACCCAGTACTTC
size: many; D: -; J: TRBJ2-7; V: TRBV20-1; CDR3: CSASRLLGSYEQYF; DNA: TGCAGTGCTAGCCGTTTGCTTGGCTCCTACGAGCAGTACTTC
size: many; D: -; J: TRBJ1-4; V: TRBV14; CDR3: CASSSEGRGEKLFF; DNA: TGTGCCAGCAGCTCAGAGGGGCGAGGAGAAAAACTGTTTTTT
size: few; D: -; J: TRBJ1-6; V: TRBV9; CDR3: CASSVGRTNSPLHF; DNA: TGTGCCAGCAGCGTAGGAAGGACAAATTCACCCCTCCACTTT
size: few; D: TRBD1; J: TRBJ1-4; V: TRBV29-1; CDR3: CSAKDRGREKLFF; DNA: TGCAGCGCAAAGGACAGGGGGCGCGAAAAACTGTTTTTT
size: once; D: -; J: TRBJ2-6; V: TRBV11-2; CDR3: CASSRDPGIMISGANVLTF; DNA: TGTGCCAGCAGCCGAGATCCAGGCATTATGATCTCTGGGGCCAACGTCCTGACTTTC
size: -; D: TRBD2; J: TRBJ2-5; V: TRBV28; CDR3: CASSLSRRGGETQYF; DNA: TGTGCCAGCAGTTTATCGAGGCGGGGGGGCGAGACCCAGTACTTC
size: few; D: TRBD1; J: TRBJ2-5; V: TRBV6-6; CDR3: CASSTRTGVETQYF; DNA: TGTGCCAGCAGTACCCGGACAGGGGTTGAGACCCAGTACTTC
size: many; D: -; J: TRBJ2-6; V: TRBV12-3/TRBV12-4; CDR3: CASRKQGTGANVLTF; DNA: TGTGCCAGCAGAAAACAGGGTACTGGGGCCAACGTCCTGACTTTC
size: few; D: TRBD1; J: TRBJ1-1; V: TRBV29-1; CDR3: CSVDGTAGNTEAFF; DNA: TGCAGCGTTGACGGGACAGCGGGGAACACTGAAGCTTTCTTT
size: few; D: -; J: TRBJ2-3; V: TRBV11-2; CDR3: CASSPKLGTDTQYF; DNA: TGTGCCAGCAGCCCAAAATTGGGAACAGATACGCAGTATTTT
size: few; D: -; J: TRBJ1-1; V: TRBV6-5; CDR3: CASSYSKNTEAFF; DNA: TGTGCCAGCAGTTACTCAAAAAACACTGAAGCTTTCTTT
size: few; D: -; J: TRBJ1-2; V: TRBV19; CDR3: CASSKSALDYGYTF; DNA: TGTGCCAGTAGTAAATCGGCCCTTGACTATGGCTACACCTTC
size: -; D: -; J: TRBJ2-5; V: TRBV5-1; CDR3: CASSLIGVGQETQYF; DNA: TGCGCCAGCAGCTTGATAGGGGTCGGGCAAGAGACCCAGTACTTC
size: many; D: TRBD1; J: TRBJ2-3; V: TRBV28; CDR3: CASSSVQGAEGDTQYF; DNA: TGTGCCAGCAGCTCAGTTCAGGGGGCTGAGGGAGATACGCAGTATTTT
size: -; D: TRBD1; J: TRBJ2-1; V: TRBV6-6; CDR3: CASTNTGGKRNEQFF; DNA: TGTGCCAGCACCAATACAGGGGGAAAGAGGAATGAGCAGTTCTTC
size: many; D: -; J: TRBJ1-1; V: TRBV6-5; CDR3: CASSYTVNTEAFF; DNA: TGTGCCAGCAGTTACACGGTGAACACTGAAGCTTTCTTT
size: few; D: -; J: TRBJ1-1; V: TRBV5-1; CDR3: CASSLVRANTEAFF; DNA: TGCGCCAGCAGCTTAGTCAGAGCGAACACTGAAGCTTTCTTT
size: many; D: -; J: TRBJ2-6; V: TRBV24-1; CDR3: CATSDSPGTYSGANVLTF; DNA: TGTGCCACCAGTGATTCCCCTGGGACATACTCTGGGGCCAACGTCCTGACTTTC
size: many; D: -; J: TRBJ1-2; V: TRBV18; CDR3: CASSPPVRQREGYTF; DNA: TGTGCCAGCTCACCACCGGTACGGCAGCGAGAAGGCTACACCTTC
size: -; D: -; J: TRBJ1-1; V: TRBV25-1; CDR3: CASSDYRKNTEAFF; DNA: TGTGCCAGCAGTGATTACAGGAAAAACACTGAAGCTTTCTTT
size: many; D: -; J: TRBJ2-7; V: TRBV28; CDR3: CASSLQGPYEQYF; DNA: TGTGCCAGCAGTTTACAGGGACCCTACGAGCAGTACTTC
size: many; D: TRBD2; J: TRBJ2-2; V: TRBV12-3/TRBV12-4; CDR3: CASSPGGGTGELFF; DNA: TGTGCCAGCAGTCCCGGGGGGGGGACCGGGGAGCTGTTTTTT
size: few; D: -; J: TRBJ2-7; V: TRBV6-2/TRBV6-3; CDR3: CASSYSIDPRVFDYEQYF; DNA: TGTGCCAGCAGTTACTCGATTGACCCCAGGGTTTTTGACTACGAGCAGTACTTC
size: -; D: TRBD1; J: TRBJ1-2; V: TRBV11-2; CDR3: CASSLGYRGQVGYTF; DNA: TGTGCCAGCAGCTTAGGGTACAGGGGGCAGGTTGGCTACACCTTC
size: -; D: -; J: TRBJ2-5; V: TRBV4-1; CDR3: CASSQDFRTQYF; DNA: TGCGCCAGCAGCCAGGACTTTCGGACCCAGTACTTC
size: few; D: TRBD2; J: TRBJ2-1; V: TRBV4-2; CDR3: CASSQVLSPGGPWNEQFF; DNA: TGTGCCAGCAGCCAAGTTCTGTCCCCGGGGGGGCCTTGGAATGAGCAGTTCTTC
size: few; D: -; J: TRBJ1-5; V: TRBV21-1; CDR3: CASSKTIRGGEKQPQHF; DNA: TGTGCCAGCAGCAAAACGATCAGGGGAGGAGAGAAGCAGCCCCAGCATTTT
size: many; D: TRBD1; J: TRBJ2-7; V: TRBV20-1; CDR3: CSATDRPFYEQYF; DNA: TGCAGTGCGACGGACAGGCCCTTCTACGAGCAGTACTTC
size: many; D: -; J: TRBJ2-3; V: TRBV7-2; CDR3: CASSLEFSDTQYF; DNA: TGTGCCAGCAGCTTAGAATTCTCAGATACGCAGTATTTT